Listed below are T cell receptor beta chains from one sample, sequenced in a study of shared clonotypes between healthy human individuals. Assay: immunoSEQ multiplex PCR; the TCRdb copy retains only in-frame clones and omits some. The sample lists more than 2 million clones, 85% to 95% seen once, with about 1.1% in the top ten. Sequencing was carried out using naive CD8+ T cells sorted from blood. The source of these receptors is a man between 18 and 35 years old in good health. The CDR3 runs from the conserved cysteine through the conserved F or W.

>TRBJ2-7|TRBV12-5
CASGLDPSYEQYF
>TRBJ2-7|TRBV5-1
CASSPTSGGLRDYEQYF
>TRBJ1-5|TRBV9
CASSAGGDSNQPQHF
>TRBJ1-2|TRBV19
CASSMAGEVYGYTF
>TRBJ2-1|TRBV4-3
CASSQDTGTYNEQFF
>TRBJ1-2|TRBV5-8
CASSPDVGGGYTF
>TRBJ1-1|TRBV29-1
CSAARNTEAFF
>TRBJ2-5|TRBV5-6
CASSPTFQRETQYF
>TRBJ1-1|TRBV28
CASSFRRVGTEAFF
>TRBJ2-3|TRBV7-2
CASSPLAGPTDTQYF
>TRBJ2-1|TRBV29-1
CSNWDASGGYNEQFF
>TRBJ2-3|TRBV18
CASSVPGGTDTQYF
>TRBJ2-7|TRBV5-1
CASSYLDGNYEQYF
>TRBJ2-7|TRBV30
CAWSVGGSYEQYF
>TRBJ1-4|TRBV28
CASSALLSDATNEKLFF
>TRBJ2-1|TRBV28
CASSPRTEIHNEQFF
>TRBJ2-2|TRBV2
CASRIQGAWTGELFF
>TRBJ2-7|TRBV19
CASSDRLAGFTYEQYF
>TRBJ2-7|TRBV4-1
CASSLQGEQYF
>TRBJ2-1|TRBV5-4
CASSPTSGGGFEQFF
>TRBJ2-7|TRBV5-6
CASSLRPSGRDEQYF
>TRBJ1-1|TRBV9
CASSHGTGTANTEAFF
>TRBJ2-1|TRBV7-9
CASSFLERGNEQFF
>TRBJ2-1|TRBV7-7
CASSPTSGSYNEQFF
>TRBJ2-5|TRBV4-3
CASSLWTSGSGQETQYF
>TRBJ2-6|TRBV4-1
CASSPWTGAGANVLTF
>TRBJ2-7|TRBV2
CASSSGLAEHYEQYF
>TRBJ2-5|TRBV2
CASSDLREETQYF
>TRBJ1-5|TRBV5-5
CASSLTEAFHQPQHF
>TRBJ2-4|TRBV10-1
CASSPQGAKNIQYF
>TRBJ2-7|TRBV30
CASDLDGGSYEQYF
>TRBJ1-1|TRBV10-2
CASSDRSLNTEAFF
>TRBJ2-1|TRBV11-2
CASSLGRRLSSYNEQFF
>TRBJ1-2|TRBV10-2
CASSLGRLDGNNGYTF
>TRBJ2-7|TRBV28
CASSHFGGYYEQYF
>TRBJ1-2|TRBV11-2
CASSRENLGGYTF
>TRBJ2-7|TRBV7-9
CASSLGANLAYEQYF